Listed below are T cell receptor beta chains from one sample, sequenced in a study of CDR3 diversity in severe acne. TCRdb itself ran the PCR reads through MiXCR, one entry per CDR3 protein. Of 100,000 or so distinct CDR3 sequences in the sample, roughly half were seen once. Material for sequencing was blood. The origin of the receptors is a male donor with acne. Both conserved end residues are part of each CDR3. A D gene is named only where the DNA matches it firmly. Clone size is given for some rows only: seen once, a few or many times, or a class if the clone is expanded.

V gene	J gene	D gene	clone size	CDR3 protein	CDR3 DNA
TRBV19	TRBJ1-1	NA	NA	CAGSRLPQVNTGAFF	TGTGCCGGTAGTAGACTCCCACAGGTGAACACTGGAGCTTTCTTT
TRBV25-1	TRBJ2-2	NA	few	CAGSPREGNTGEPFF	TGTGCCGGCAGTCCCCGCGAGGGGAACACCGGGGAGCCGTTTTTT
TRBV7-9	TRBJ2-5	NA	few	CASSLVGGWQETQYF	TGTGCCAGCAGCTTAGTTGGGGGCTGGCAAGAGACCCAGTACTTC
TRBV7-2	TRBJ2-5	NA	NA	CASSLVTVGETQYF	TGCGCCAGCAGCTTAGTGACAGTGGGAGAGACCCAGTACTTC
TRBV4-1	TRBJ1-1	TRBD1	few	CASSQLAARQGATTEAFF	TGCGCCAGCAGCCAACTGGCAGCCAGACAGGGTGCAACGACTGAAGCTTTCTTT
TRBV19	TRBJ2-1	TRBD2	many	CASSMRLAGLYNEQFF	TGTGCCAGTAGTATGCGCCTAGCGGGACTATACAATGAGCAGTTCTTC
TRBV25-1	TRBJ2-1	TRBD1	few	CASSTLFGTEDYNEQFF	TGTGCCAGCAGTACCCTATTTGGGACAGAGGATTACAATGAGCAGTTCTTC
TRBV20-1	TRBJ2-1	TRBD1	few	CSALTGTGGSYNEQFF	TGCAGTGCCCTAACCGGGACAGGCGGTTCCTACAATGAGCAGTTCTTC
TRBV12-3/TRBV12-4	TRBJ2-3	NA	many	CASSPTGSGSTDTQYF	TGTGCCAGCAGTCCGACAGGGAGCGGGAGCACAGATACGCAGTATTTT
TRBV25-1	TRBJ1-6	TRBD1	NA	CAQRTGAYNSPLHF	TGTGCTCAACGGACAGGGGCGTATAATTCACCCCTCCACTTT
TRBV11-2	TRBJ2-1	NA	many	CASSFISNEQFF	TGTGCCAGCAGCTTCATAAGCAATGAGCAGTTCTTC
TRBV6-6	TRBJ1-4	TRBD1	once	CASSYRGQGSEKLFF	TGTGCCAGCAGTTACCGAGGACAGGGAAGCGAAAAACTGTTTTTT
TRBV5-1	TRBJ2-7	NA	NA	CASREYPSSSEQYF	TGCGCCAGCAGGGAGTATCCTAGCTCAAGCGAGCAGTACTTC
TRBV12-3/TRBV12-4	TRBJ2-5	TRBD2	NA	CASSLDPGLATQETQYF	TGTGCCAGCAGTTTAGATCCGGGACTAGCGACTCAAGAGACCCAGTACTTC